This record looks at one TCR beta chain sequence and its context. Its antigen is unknown. The source of the sample is a study of OX40 agonist ivuxolimab in advanced cancers. General study results and limits: Among the lowest peripheral clonal expansion occurred in 0.1-3.0 mg/kg partial responders.

The method was immunoSEQ multiplex PCR; TCRdb's version includes in-frame clones alone and lacks a portion of them. Of 55,000 to 75,000 clones in the sample, roughly 89% were seen once. The germline V gene encodes CDR1 LNHDA and CDR2 SQIVND (reference sequence). V trimming: 4 bases; J trimming: 4 bases; junction bases outside the gene matches: 7. The CDR3 is made up of 17 amino acids. Sequenced here: CD4+ or CD8+ T cells sorted from blood, sampled in a trial of the OX40 agonist ivuxolimab. V and J are TRBV19 and TRBJ2-3, with TRBD2 matching over 14 bases. The TCR originated in an adult with an advanced solid tumor such as melanoma, head and neck, liver or kidney cancer. In DNA form, the CDR3 reads TGTGCCAGTAGTACGGGACTAGCGGGAGTCGGGGCAGATACGCAGTATTTT. Translation gives CASSTGLAGVGADTQYF.